The text below deals with one T cell receptor beta chain. Its antigen is as yet unknown. Amplification yielded TCR beta CDR3 regions, with RNA transcripts as the source. Primed by the HTBI set, a first-round RT-PCR was run on the TCR CDR3. Via MiXCR, TCRdb re-called the multiplex PCR reads, giving one row per CDR3 protein. The sample records over 150,000 distinct CDR3 sequences, 17% being singletons. The CDR3 has 13 residues. Germline assignment: CDR1 DFQATT and CDR2 SNEGSKA (reference sequence). V shed 5 bases and J 1 base; nucleotides not matched to a gene: 5. The data were obtained in a study of T cells in Graves' hyperthyroidism and ophthalmopathy. The overall study: Peripheral blood specimens were obtained at initial diagnosis, prior to any treatment.

Whole-study findings and limits: Using 13 V-J features, a model discriminated ophthalmopathy from stable hyperthyroidism. Most thyroid clonotypes that were expanded above 0.001 also turned up in blood.

The TCR originated in a woman aged 50 to 60 with Graves' hyperthyroidism. The material sequenced was blood. V and J are TRBV20-1 and TRBJ2-7, with 7 positions matching TRBD1. This CDR3 reads CSADTGESYEQYF. DNA for the CDR3: TGCAGTGCTGACACAGGGGAATCCTACGAGCAGTACTTC.